This record looks at one TCR beta chain sequence and its context. Through a sample-barcoded 5' primer and a J-beta primer mix, a second PCR was run for about 7 to 12 cycles. One entry per CDR3 protein results from TCRdb running MiXCR on the 5' RACE reads. Among 870,000 or so distinct CDR3 sequences listed, under 30% were seen once. This record belongs to a study of blood T cells in healthy people across ages. What was sequenced was blood. The source of this sequence is a woman of 80 years or more in good health.

This chain's CDR3 is CASSTRQTQGNTIYF. The CDR3 nucleotides read TGTGCCAGCAGCACCAGACAGACTCAAGGAAACACCATATATTTT. V and J are TRBV7-9 and TRBJ1-3, with D possibly being TRBD1 (5 bases). The germline CDR1 and CDR2 sequences are SEHNR and FQNEAQ (reference sequence). The germline V and J ends were trimmed by 5 bases and 4 bases, with 15 bases remaining between them. The CDR3 covers 15 residues.